The clone carrying this T cell receptor (beta chain) was detected only once. The data are from a study of control samples from healthy donors and cancer patients. TCRdb's copy holds only in-frame clones and misses some; the assay was immunoSEQ multiplex PCR. The sample lists fewer than 250,000 clones; roughly nine tenths were seen once. CDR3 size: 17 residues. Germline CDR1 reads SGDLS; CDR2 reads YYNGEE. The V end lost 0 bases, the J end lost 2 bases, and 17 bases lay between the germline ends. The chain joins TRBV9 to TRBJ1-2, with D hard to call. What was sequenced was blood. The TCR sequence derives from a man aged 25 to 45 in good health. CDR3 coding DNA: TGTGCCAGCAGCGTAGCGGCAGCCCCCGTCTCAAACTATGGCTACACCTTC. It encodes CASSVAAAPVSNYGYTF.